One and the same sample provided the 27 T cell receptor beta chains below, sequenced in a study of blood T cell repertoires in COVID-19. Measured with immunoSEQ multiplex PCR; TCRdb has only the in-frame clones, and not every one. In the table there are about 210,000 clones, roughly 82% of which are singletons. Sequencing was carried out using peripheral blood. These receptors all come from a man aged 40-49 years who had recovered from COVID-19.

CDR3 sequence: CASSLGTVQETQYF. The CDR3 nucleotides are TGTGCCAGCAGCCTCGGGACAGTCCAAGAGACCCAGTACTTC. This chain uses TRBV6-6 with TRBJ2-5, with TRBD1 identical over 7 bases. J gave up 1 base and V 6 bases, and 5 bases lay outside the gene matches. The CDR3 totals 14 residues. Germline values: CDR1 MNHNY, CDR2 SVGAGI (reference sequence).

The gene calls are TRBV11-2 and TRBJ2-1; the match to TRBD2 covers 14 bases. V lost 5 bases, J lost 2 bases, and 5 bases stayed unmatched. The CDR3 extends over 17 amino acids. Germline lookup yields CDR1 SGHAT and CDR2 FQNNGV. The CDR3 spells CASSVGTSGSPYNEQFF. The CDR3 region has the DNA TGTGCCAGCAGCGTAGGGACTAGCGGGAGTCCCTACAATGAGCAGTTCTTC.

The V and J genes are TRBV13 and TRBJ2-7; D may be TRBD1 (5 bases). V gave up 5 bases and J gave up 2 bases, with 10 bases separating them. CDR3 size: 13 residues. In germline, CDR1 is PRHDT, CDR2 FYEKMQ (reference sequence). The DNA of the CDR3 is TGTGCCAGCAGCCAAGACAGTCCCTACGAGCAGTACTTC. Translated, it gives CASSQDSPYEQYF.

V is TRBV10-3 and J is TRBJ1-1; the D gene is possibly TRBD1 (5 bases). V was trimmed by 11 bases and J by 1 base, leaving 17 bases between them. Germline V gene sequence: CDR1 ENHRY, CDR2 SYGVKD. The CDR3 is 14 amino acids. The CDR3, as DNA: TGTGCCGTCATTAGGGGAAATCAGAACACTGAAGCTTTCTTT. It is translated as CAVIRGNQNTEAFF.

The chain is built from TRBV30 and TRBJ2-6; D not resolved. This CDR3 spans 13 amino acids. CDR1 is GTSNPN and CDR2 is SVGIG in the germline V gene (reference sequence). The V end was cut by 2 bases, the J end by 0 bases, with 2 bases between. The CDR3 nucleotides read TGTGCCTGGAGTCGCTCTGGGGCCAACGTCCTGACTTTC. Encoded protein: CAWSRSGANVLTF.

The chain links TRBV7-6 to TRBJ2-2, with 11 bases fitting TRBD2. Germline CDR1 and CDR2: SGHVS and FNYEAQ. This CDR3 region has 18 residues. The ends lost 1 base at V and 7 bases at J; junction bases unmatched: 11. Here the CDR3 reads CASSLGALAGGQIGELFF. DNA of the CDR3: TGTGCCAGCAGCTTAGGCGCATTAGCGGGAGGGCAAATCGGGGAGCTGTTTTTT.

J is TRBJ2-7 and V is TRBV19; 12 bases agree with TRBD1. The V segment lost 7 bases and the J segment 9 bases; nucleotides outside the gene matches: 10. CDR1 and CDR2 from the germline V gene are LNHDA and SQIVND (reference sequence). The CDR3 loop spans 14 amino acids. As DNA, the CDR3 is TGTGCCAGTACGAGTCGGGACAGGGGGCAGGTGCAGTACTTC. This gives the protein CASTSRDRGQVQYF.

The CDR3 here is CASSQDIEDTQYF. CDR3 sequence (DNA): TGTGCCAGCAGTCAGGACATTGAGGATACGCAGTATTTT. J is TRBJ2-3 and V is TRBV5-5; the D gene is possibly TRBD1 (5 bases). Germline V gene sequence: CDR1 SGHKS, CDR2 YYEKEE (reference sequence). The CDR3 extends over 13 amino acids. The V end was cut by 5 bases, the J end by 6 bases, with 13 bases between.

The chain employs TRBV5-1 and TRBJ2-5; 9 bases match TRBD2. This CDR3 region has 15 residues. The V gene end was trimmed by 3 bases and the J gene end by 5 bases; junction bases not matched to a gene: 8. The germline gives CDR1 SGHRS, CDR2 YFSETQ. The CDR3 DNA reads TGCGCCAGCAGCTCCCTCGGTCTAGCGGGGGAGACCCAGTACTTC. The encoded protein is CASSSLGLAGETQYF.

This chain uses TRBV29-1 with TRBJ2-1; no reliable D call. Per germline, CDR1 SQVTM and CDR2 ANQGSEA. The CDR3 sequence is 14 residues long. V gave up 6 bases and J gave up 4 bases, with 16 bases separating them. In nucleotides, the CDR3 is TGCAGCGTAGATCCAGGTCGGCGATACAATGAGCAGTTCTTC. It encodes CSVDPGRRYNEQFF.

The rearrangement uses TRBV29-1 and TRBJ2-1; the D gene is possibly TRBD1 (5 bases). Trimming removed 6 bases at V and 3 bases at J, with 15 bases between. This CDR3 is built from 14 residues. Germline CDR1 and CDR2: SQVTM and ANQGSEA. The CDR3 DNA reads as TGCAGCGTCGAACAGGCGAACCTCTACAATGAGCAGTTCTTC. Translating gives CSVEQANLYNEQFF.

The chain carries TRBV5-1 and TRBJ2-3; D is perhaps TRBD2 (6 bases). With 3 bases removed from V and 0 bases from J, the gap between germline ends came to 14 bases. Germline assignment: CDR1 SGHRS and CDR2 YFSETQ. CDR3 length equals 16 residues. CDR3: CASSSEGIYSTDTQYF. The CDR3 DNA reads TGCGCCAGCAGCTCGGAGGGGATTTATAGCACAGATACGCAGTATTTT.

This chain uses TRBV7-2 with TRBJ2-3; 10 bases align to TRBD1. Germline V lookup: CDR1 SGHTA, CDR2 FQGNSA. The CDR3 runs 15 residues. V gave up 5 bases and J gave up 4 bases; unmatched junction bases: 6. The CDR3 DNA follows: TGTGCCAGCAGCCCCTGGACAGGGGGAGCAGATACGCAGTATTTT. Protein sequence: CASSPWTGGADTQYF.

V and J are TRBV6-1 and TRBJ1-1; 8 nucleotides line up with TRBD1. This CDR3 is 16 amino acids long. Germline V gene lookup returns CDR1 MNHNS and CDR2 SASEGT. Trimming took 1 base from V and 10 from J; bases not matched to a gene: 14. The CDR3 DNA follows: TGTGCCAGCAGTGAAGGTACAGGGGGGGCAAGTATTCGAGCTTTCTTT. Protein sequence: CASSEGTGGASIRAFF.

The chain has TRBV10-3 and TRBJ2-7, with 7 bases identical to TRBD1. The CDR3 totals 13 residues. The germline V gene has CDR1 ENHRY and CDR2 SYGVKD. Losses at the gene ends were 6 bases for V and 3 bases for J; bases not matched to a gene: 5. DNA for the CDR3: TGTGCCATCAGAACAGGGGTCGGCTACGAGCAGTACTTC. Protein sequence: CAIRTGVGYEQYF.

This clone turned up a few times. The CDR3 DNA reads TGTGCCAGCAGCTCAATAGCGGGGGACGAGCAGTACTTC. Its protein product is CASSSIAGDEQYF. The chain couples TRBV7-2 to TRBJ2-7; 9 positions match TRBD2. The CDR3 loop spans 13 amino acids. V shed 4 bases, J shed 5 bases, and the junction held 3 bases outside the gene matches. The germline V gene encodes CDR1 SGHTA and CDR2 FQGNSA.

The chain has TRBV19 and TRBJ1-5, with a possible D match to TRBD1 (6 bases). Germline V gives CDR1 LNHDA, CDR2 SQIVND (reference sequence). The CDR3 is made up of 15 amino acids. Trimming stripped 4 bases from V and 2 bases from J, with 12 bases between. The CDR3 loop is CASSKVRQGNQPQHF. In nucleotides, the CDR3 is TGTGCCAGTAGTAAGGTTCGACAGGGCAATCAGCCCCAGCATTTT.

The chain recombines TRBV6-6 with TRBJ2-7, with TRBD2 as a possible D gene (5 bases). V lost 0 bases and J lost 3, with 9 bases in between. Germline assignment: CDR1 MNHNY and CDR2 SVGAGI (reference sequence). The CDR3 runs 14 residues. CDR3 protein: CASSYSEGGYEQYF. The CDR3 DNA reads as TGTGCCAGCAGTTACTCTGAGGGTGGCTACGAGCAGTACTTC.

The V gene is TRBV5-8, the J gene TRBJ2-7; D is uncertain. CDR1 is SGHTS, CDR2 YDEGEE, per germline. Deletions cut 0 bases from V and 2 bases from J, with 12 bases between. CDR3 length: 15 residues. The CDR3 bases are TGTGCCAGCAGCTTGGTGGAGTTACTGACCTACGAGCAGTACTTC. Translating gives CASSLVELLTYEQYF. The whole variable domain, filled in from reference TRBV5-8 and TRBJ2-7, reads EAGVTQSPTHLIKTRGQQATLRCSPISGHTSVYWYQQALGLGLQFLLWYDEGEERNRGNFPPRFSGRQFPNYSSELNVNALELEDSALYLCASSLVELLTYEQYFGPGTRLTVT.

This clone has a count of ten or more. The rearrangement uses TRBV12-3 or TRBV12-4 and TRBJ2-7; TRBD1 is a possible D gene (6 bases). Trimming left V 4 bases short and J 7 bases short, with 8 bases between. The CDR3 is made up of 11 amino acids. The CDR3 here is CASSSGAEQYF. As DNA, the CDR3 is TGTGCCAGCAGTTCAGGGGCAGAGCAGTACTTC.

The chain employs TRBV9 and TRBJ1-1; 7 nucleotides line up with TRBD1. Germline CDR1 SGDLS, CDR2 YYNGEE. The CDR3 consists of 15 residues. Trimming removed 6 bases from V and 5 bases from J; junction bases left unmatched: 13. The CDR3 protein is CASTSSGDRVTEAFF. Written as DNA, the CDR3 is TGTGCCAGCACCTCATCGGGAGACAGGGTGACTGAAGCTTTCTTT. The variable domain in full, completed from reference TRBV9 and TRBJ1-1, reads DSGVTQTPKHLITATGQRVTLRCSPRSGDLSVYWYQQSLDQGLQFLIQYYNGEERAKGNILERFSAQQFPDLHSELNLSSLELGDSALYFCASTSSGDRVTEAFFGQGTRLTVV.

Note on this clone: Other DNA sequences of this sample code for an identical CDR3. The V and J genes are TRBV5-4 and TRBJ2-3; 9 bases are a match to TRBD2. The CDR3 extends over 14 amino acids. Germline assignment: CDR1 SGHNT and CDR2 YYREEE (reference sequence). The V segment lost 5 bases and the J segment 0 bases; nucleotides outside the gene matches: 1. The CDR3 sequence is CASRGLASTDTQYF. CDR3 bases: TGTGCCAGCAGGGGACTAGCAAGCACAGATACGCAGTATTTT.

The count of this clone is one. J is TRBJ1-1 and V is TRBV20-1; the D gene is possibly TRBD1 (5 bases). The CDR3 sequence is 11 residues long. Looked up from germline, CDR1 is DFQATT and CDR2 is SNEGSKA (reference sequence). Trimming shortened V by 4 bases and J by 11 bases, and 14 bases separated the two germline ends. The CDR3 DNA follows: TGCAGTGCTACACCGGGACTACGGGCTTTCTTT. It translates to CSATPGLRAFF.

The genes are TRBV28 and TRBJ1-2; 8 bases map to TRBD1. CDR3 size: 14 residues. Germline V gene sequence: CDR1 MDHEN, CDR2 SYDVKM. The V segment lost 5 bases and the J segment 7 bases; nucleotides outside the gene matches: 9. CDR3 region: CASSLYRGDPGYTF. DNA for the CDR3: TGTGCCAGCAGTCTTTACAGGGGGGACCCTGGCTACACCTTC.

This clone was seen only once. Written as DNA, the CDR3 is TGTGCCAGCAGCGTAGTGTTGGGAGAATCACCCCTCCACTTT. Its protein is CASSVVLGESPLHF. The chain joins TRBV9 to TRBJ1-6; D is unclear. Per the germline V gene, CDR1 is SGDLS and CDR2 is YYNGEE. V gave up 0 bases and J gave up 10 bases, with 11 bases separating them. This CDR3 is built from 14 residues.

This chain links TRBV6-5 with TRBJ1-6; D possibly corresponds to TRBD1 (6 bases). The CDR3 spans 15 residues. V was clipped by 2 bases and J by 8 bases, with 13 bases between them. Germline CDR1 MNHEY, CDR2 SVGAGI. The CDR3, as DNA: TGTGCCAGCAGTTACGACAGGAAAATCTATTCACCCCTCCACTTT. This translates into CASSYDRKIYSPLHF.

The V call is TRBV18, the J call TRBJ2-5; TRBD2 is a possible D gene (5 bases). Between the trimmed V and J ends, which lost 1 base and 2 bases, there was a span of 11 bases. Germline loops: CDR1 KGHSH, CDR2 LQKENI. CDR3 length: 15 residues. CDR3 coding DNA: TGTGCCAGCTCACCACTAGCGATCGGTCAAGAGACCCAGTACTTC. Amino acids: CASSPLAIGQETQYF.